This is a list of T cell receptor beta chains from one sample in a study of early T cells in non-severe SARS-CoV-2 infection. One entry per CDR3 protein, called by TCRdb with MiXCR from the 5' RACE reads. The sample yields 60,000 or so distinct CDR3 sequences, around 9.3% seen once. Sequencing was done on a sample of whole blood. These receptors were taken from an adult who was a healthcare worker with PCR-confirmed SARS-CoV-2 infection or an uninfected control (not recorded which). Each CDR3 is given with its conserved first and last residue. The D gene is left open where the match is weak. The listing skips clone size in some rows; elsewhere it reads once, few, many or a size class.

j_gene	d_gene	abundance	v_gene	CDR3nt	CDR3aa
TRBJ1-4	TRBD1	NA	TRBV7-2	TGTGCCAGCAGCTCGCCACCCGGGACAGCTAATGATAAACTGTTTTTT	CASSSPPGTANDKLFF
TRBJ2-3	NA	once	TRBV20-1	TGCAGTGCTAGAGACCCCAACACAGATACGCAGTATTTT	CSARDPNTDTQYF
TRBJ1-2	NA	few	TRBV28	TGTGCCAGCAGTTTAATAGACAGTCGCGCCTATGGCTACACCTTC	CASSLIDSRAYGYTF
TRBJ2-5	NA	NA	TRBV5-1	TGCGCCAGCAGCCCCAACGGAGGGATCAAAGAGACCCAGTACTTC	CASSPNGGIKETQYF
TRBJ2-5	TRBD2	few	TRBV7-6	TGTGCCAGCAGCTCTAGCGGGAGCATACAAGAGACCCAGTACTTC	CASSSSGSIQETQYF
TRBJ2-2	NA	NA	TRBV6-2/TRBV6-3	TGTGCCAGCAGTTACGACAGGCGGGACAGCGGGGAGCTGTTTTTT	CASSYDRRDSGELFF
TRBJ2-4	NA	NA	TRBV7-2	TGTGCCAGCAGCCGAGACTGGGCGGCCAAAAACATTCAGTACTTC	CASSRDWAAKNIQYF
TRBJ1-1	NA	few	TRBV7-2	TGTGCCAGCAGCTCAAAGTCCGGACACTTGACGAACACTGAAGCTTTCTTT	CASSSKSGHLTNTEAFF
TRBJ2-7	NA	few	TRBV3-1	TGTGCCTGGGGCCACCCCAGGAACGAGCAGTACTTC	CAWGHPRNEQYF
TRBJ1-4	NA	many	TRBV12-3/TRBV12-4	TGTGCCAGCAGTTTCATGGGGGCAGGGGCTAATGAAAAACTGTTTTTT	CASSFMGAGANEKLFF
TRBJ2-1	TRBD2	few	TRBV24-1	TGTGCCACCAGTGATTTAGCGGGAGGGCCAAGCAATGAGCAGTTCTTC	CATSDLAGGPSNEQFF
TRBJ2-5	NA	many	TRBV28	TGTGCCAGCAATTCCCATAGGCGAGAGACCCAGTACTTC	CASNSHRRETQYF
TRBJ2-7	NA	many	TRBV28	TGTGCCAGCAGTCGCCCATACGAGCAGTACTTC	CASSRPYEQYF
TRBJ2-7	TRBD2	many	TRBV7-2	TGTGCCAGCAGCTCTTGGGCTAGCGGGGGGTACCACGAGCAGTACTTC	CASSSWASGGYHEQYF
TRBJ2-3	TRBD2	few	TRBV7-2	TGTGCCAGCAGCTTAGAAGGCGGGAGAAACACAGATACGCAGTATTTT	CASSLEGGRNTDTQYF
TRBJ2-3	NA	many	TRBV7-6	TGTGCCAGCAGCTCGACAGGGAGGGCAGATACGCAGTATTTT	CASSSTGRADTQYF
TRBJ2-5	NA	few	TRBV28	TGTGCCAGCAGTTCCGGAGGGGGAAGGGAGACCCAGTACTTC	CASSSGGGRETQYF
TRBJ2-3	NA	few	TRBV7-6	TGTGCCAGCAGCCGGACGCCAGAAAGCACAGATACGCAGTATTTT	CASSRTPESTDTQYF
TRBJ2-5	TRBD1	few	TRBV27	TGTGCCAGCAGTACCCAGGGACAGGGAAAAGAGACCCAGTACTTC	CASSTQGQGKETQYF
TRBJ2-6	TRBD2	medium-sized	TRBV28	TGTGCCAGCAGTCCTCCCCTAACGGGAGGGCGAGGGGCCAACGTCCTGACTTTC	CASSPPLTGGRGANVLTF
TRBJ2-1	NA	few	TRBV28	TGTGCCAGCAGTTCATCAAGCCCGTACAATGAGCAGTTCTTC	CASSSSSPYNEQFF
TRBJ2-2	NA	NA	TRBV7-8	TGTGCCAGCAGCCCAGGCCGGGACCGCTACACCGGGGAGCTGTTTTTT	CASSPGRDRYTGELFF
TRBJ1-6	TRBD1	many	TRBV5-4	TGTGCCAGCAGCTCCGAGCCGGGACAGCTTAATTCACCCCTCCACTTT	CASSSEPGQLNSPLHF
TRBJ1-6	NA	few	TRBV20-1	TGCAGTGCTAGCACAGGGACCAATTCACCCCTCCACTTT	CSASTGTNSPLHF
TRBJ2-7	TRBD1	many	TRBV28	TGTGCCAGCAGTAGCCGTCTGAGGGACAGGGGGCGGGAGCAGTACTTC	CASSSRLRDRGREQYF
TRBJ2-1	NA	NA	TRBV5-1	TGCGCCAGCACCCTTGACGGGTGGAATGAGCAGTTCTTC	CASTLDGWNEQFF
TRBJ2-7	TRBD1	NA	TRBV12-3/TRBV12-4	TGTGCCAGCAGTTTCTCTTTCCCCGGGACAGGCGGAATCTACGAGCAGTACTTC	CASSFSFPGTGGIYEQYF
TRBJ1-5	NA	many	TRBV18	TGTGCCAGCTCAGAGGACGCCGGCAATCAGCCCCAGCATTTT	CASSEDAGNQPQHF
TRBJ2-3	TRBD1	NA	TRBV6-2/TRBV6-3	TGTGCCAGCAGTCATCCGGGACAGTTATCCACAGATACGCAGTATTTT	CASSHPGQLSTDTQYF
TRBJ1-2	TRBD1	NA	TRBV3-1	TGTGCCAGCAGCTTCCGGGACAGGCCATTTAACACCTTC	CASSFRDRPFNTF
TRBJ2-7	NA	many	TRBV20-1	TGCAGTGCTAGAGTAGGTGACCCGAGCTCCTACGAGCAGTACTTC	CSARVGDPSSYEQYF
TRBJ2-2	NA	NA	TRBV24-1	TGTGCCACCAGCCCAAACGGGGGTATTGGCACCGGGGAGCTGTTTTTT	CATSPNGGIGTGELFF
TRBJ1-3	NA	NA	TRBV4-3	TGCGCCAGCAGCCCCGGGCGGATTTCTGGAAACACCATATATTTT	CASSPGRISGNTIYF
TRBJ2-3	NA	many	TRBV28	TGTGCCAGCAGTTTAAACCAGGGGCGGACAGATACGCAGTATTTT	CASSLNQGRTDTQYF
TRBJ2-5	TRBD2	few	TRBV7-9	TGTGCCACTACTAGCGGGAGTTTAAGTGGTTTAACGGAGACCCAGTACTTC	CATTSGSLSGLTETQYF
TRBJ1-1	NA	NA	TRBV9	TGTGCCAGCAGCGTAGAAGTAGGGGGCACTGAAGCTTTCTTT	CASSVEVGGTEAFF
TRBJ2-7	NA	many	TRBV10-3	TGTGCCATCACGGACTCCCACGAGCAGTACTTC	CAITDSHEQYF
TRBJ2-7	NA	NA	TRBV28	TGTGCCAGCAGTTTGTCCCATTACGAGCAGTACTTC	CASSLSHYEQYF
TRBJ2-7	TRBD1	few	TRBV12-3/TRBV12-4	TGTGCCAGCAGTCCCCCCTCCCTACAGGGGCCCTACGAGCAGTACTTC	CASSPPSLQGPYEQYF
TRBJ2-7	NA	few	TRBV11-2	TGTGCCAGCAGCTACAGACAGAATTCCTACGAGCAGTACTTC	CASSYRQNSYEQYF
TRBJ2-2	TRBD2	few	TRBV10-2	TGCGCCAGCAGGACATCGGGAGGGGGTACCGGGGAGCTGTTTTTT	CASRTSGGGTGELFF
TRBJ2-1	NA	NA	TRBV28	TGTGCCAGCAGTGCCTGCACGACGGACAGAGGGTACAATGAGCAGTTCTTC	CASSACTTDRGYNEQFF
TRBJ2-2	NA	NA	TRBV6-6	TGTGCCAGCAGTTACGCGATAAGGGAGCTGTTTTTT	CASSYAIRELFF
TRBJ1-2	TRBD1	many	TRBV19	TGTGCCAGTAGTGTAAGTCGGACAGGGAACTATGGCTACACCTTC	CASSVSRTGNYGYTF
TRBJ1-5	NA	many	TRBV6-2/TRBV6-3	TGTGCCAGCAGTTACTTGGGGCGCGGCAATCAGCCCCAGCATTTT	CASSYLGRGNQPQHF
TRBJ1-5	TRBD1	large	TRBV7-8	TGTGCCAGCAGCCAGACAGGGGCGAGGAATCAGCCCCAGCATTTT	CASSQTGARNQPQHF
TRBJ2-6	NA	many	TRBV28	TGTGCCAGCAATTTTGGGGCCAACGTCCTGACTTTC	CASNFGANVLTF
TRBJ2-5	TRBD2	many	TRBV20-1	TGCAGTGCTAGAGAACGGGCGGGGGGAGAGACCCAGTACTTC	CSARERAGGETQYF
TRBJ2-1	NA	NA	TRBV3-1	TGTGCCAGCAGCCAAGACCCCAGGACCTACTACAATGAGCAGTTCTTC	CASSQDPRTYYNEQFF
TRBJ2-5	NA	many	TRBV5-4	TGTGCCAGCAGCTTGGGGCCAGGAGCTGTCCAAGAGACCCAGTACTTC	CASSLGPGAVQETQYF
TRBJ1-5	TRBD1	few	TRBV27	TGTGCCAGCAGCCCCGGACAGGGGATGAAGGGGGGCAATCAGCCCCAGCATTTT	CASSPGQGMKGGNQPQHF
TRBJ2-7	NA	NA	TRBV2	TGTGCCAGCAGTGTTTACGAGCAGTACTTC	CASSVYEQYF
TRBJ2-6	NA	NA	TRBV3-1	TGTGCCAGCAGCCAAACTCCAGGCTCTGGGGCCAACGTCCTGACTTTC	CASSQTPGSGANVLTF
TRBJ2-3	NA	many	TRBV9	TGTGCCAGCAGCGTAGGGGGTGGGACGACAGATACGCAGTATTTT	CASSVGGGTTDTQYF
TRBJ2-3	NA	many	TRBV2	TGTGCCAGCAGTGAAGCGCTTCTAGAGCGTGTTAACACAGATACGCAGTATTTT	CASSEALLERVNTDTQYF
TRBJ2-7	NA	NA	TRBV5-8	TGTGCCAGCAGCTTGGCCCAGCGGAGTTATAGGATCTACGAGCAGTACTTC	CASSLAQRSYRIYEQYF
TRBJ1-1	NA	few	TRBV7-6	TGTGCCAGCGGGCGAGGGGGTTCTGAAGCTTTCTTT	CASGRGGSEAFF